This T cell receptor (beta chain) originates from a study of CD8 T cells in Susac syndrome. The CDR3 consists of 14 residues. Germline V gene lookup returns CDR1 MGHRA and CDR2 YSYEKL. V shed 1 base and J shed 6 bases, with 11 bases lying between them. Whole-study findings and limits: No clonal expansion appeared among CD4+ T cells in Susac patients.

This clonotype was detected only once. Antigen specificity is unknown. CD8+ and CD4+ blood T cells underwent TCR beta sequencing. Random hexamers primed reverse transcription of about 0.45 to 1 ug RNA. Multiplex immunoSEQ PCR targeted 54 Vbeta and 13 Jbeta TCR beta segments. TCRdb reanalysed the immunoSEQ multiplex PCR reads using MiXCR and keeps one entry per CDR3 protein. The sample contains about 94,000 distinct CDR3 sequences, just under 95% of which appear only once. The chain employs TRBV4-1 and TRBJ2-3; D not certain. The TCR sequence derives from a human donor with Susac syndrome. Sequenced sample: CD4+ T cells from PBMCs. As DNA, the CDR3 is TGCGCCAGCAGCCAAGTCGATTTACCGGATACGCAGTATTTT. It is translated as CASSQVDLPDTQYF.